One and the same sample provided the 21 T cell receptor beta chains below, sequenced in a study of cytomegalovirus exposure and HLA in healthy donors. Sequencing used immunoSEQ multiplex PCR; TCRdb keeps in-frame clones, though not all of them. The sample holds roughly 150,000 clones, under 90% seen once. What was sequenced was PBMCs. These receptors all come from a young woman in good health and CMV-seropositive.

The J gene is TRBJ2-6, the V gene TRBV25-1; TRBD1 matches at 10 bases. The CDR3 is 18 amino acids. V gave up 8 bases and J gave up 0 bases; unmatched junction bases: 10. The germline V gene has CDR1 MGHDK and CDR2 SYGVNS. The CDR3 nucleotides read TGTGCCAGCGCCCGAAGAGGACAGGGGGTCTCTGGGGCCAACGTCCTGACTTTC. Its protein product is CASARRGQGVSGANVLTF.

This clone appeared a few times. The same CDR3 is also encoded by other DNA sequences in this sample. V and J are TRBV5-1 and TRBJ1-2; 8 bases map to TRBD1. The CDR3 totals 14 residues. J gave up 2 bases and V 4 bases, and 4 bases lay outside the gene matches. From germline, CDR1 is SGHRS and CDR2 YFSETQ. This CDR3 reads CASSLGQANYGYTF. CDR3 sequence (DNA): TGCGCCAGCAGCCTGGGACAGGCGAACTATGGCTACACCTTC.

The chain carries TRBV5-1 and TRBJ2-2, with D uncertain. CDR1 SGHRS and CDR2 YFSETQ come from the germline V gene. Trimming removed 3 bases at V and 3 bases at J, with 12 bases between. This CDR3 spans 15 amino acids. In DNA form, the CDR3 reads TGCGCCAGCAGCTACTGGCGGTCGGACACCGGGGAGCTGTTTTTT. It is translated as CASSYWRSDTGELFF.

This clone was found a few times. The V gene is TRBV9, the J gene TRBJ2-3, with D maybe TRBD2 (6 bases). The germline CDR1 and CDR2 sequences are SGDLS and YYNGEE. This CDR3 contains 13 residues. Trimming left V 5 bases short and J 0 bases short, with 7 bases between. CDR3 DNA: TGTGCCAGCAGGAGCGGGAGCACAGATACGCAGTATTTT. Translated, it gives CASRSGSTDTQYF.

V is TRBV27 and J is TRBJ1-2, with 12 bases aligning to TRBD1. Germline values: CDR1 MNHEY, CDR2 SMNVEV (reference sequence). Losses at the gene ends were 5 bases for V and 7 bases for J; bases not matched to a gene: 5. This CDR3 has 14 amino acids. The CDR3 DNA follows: TGTGCCAGCAGTCGGGACAGGGGGCTTGGTGGCTACACCTTC. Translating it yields CASSRDRGLGGYTF.

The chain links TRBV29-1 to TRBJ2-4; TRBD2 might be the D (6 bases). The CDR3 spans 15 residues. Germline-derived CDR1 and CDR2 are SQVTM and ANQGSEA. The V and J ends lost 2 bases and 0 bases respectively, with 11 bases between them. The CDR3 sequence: CSVELASLAKNIQYF. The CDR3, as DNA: TGCAGCGTTGAACTAGCGAGCTTAGCCAAAAACATTCAGTACTTC.

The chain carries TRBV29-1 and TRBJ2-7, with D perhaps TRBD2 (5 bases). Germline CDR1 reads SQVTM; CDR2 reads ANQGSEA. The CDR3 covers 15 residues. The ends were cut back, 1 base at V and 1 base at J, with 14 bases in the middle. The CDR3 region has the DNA TGCAGCGTTGAAGTGGTGATCTCGGGGTCCTACGAGCAGTACTTC. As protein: CSVEVVISGSYEQYF.

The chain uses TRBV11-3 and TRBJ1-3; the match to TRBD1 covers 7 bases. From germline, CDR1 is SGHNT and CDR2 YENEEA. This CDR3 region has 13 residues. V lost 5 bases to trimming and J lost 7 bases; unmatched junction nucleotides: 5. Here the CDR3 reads CASSEGQWNTIYF. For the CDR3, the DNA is TGTGCCAGCAGCGAGGGACAGTGGAACACCATATATTTT.

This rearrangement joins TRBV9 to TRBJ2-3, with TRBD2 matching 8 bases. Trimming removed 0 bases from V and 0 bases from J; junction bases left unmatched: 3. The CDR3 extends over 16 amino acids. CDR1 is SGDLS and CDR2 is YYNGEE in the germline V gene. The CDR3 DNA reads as TGTGCCAGCAGCGTAGGTAGCGGGACTAGCACAGATACGCAGTATTTT. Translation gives CASSVGSGTSTDTQYF.

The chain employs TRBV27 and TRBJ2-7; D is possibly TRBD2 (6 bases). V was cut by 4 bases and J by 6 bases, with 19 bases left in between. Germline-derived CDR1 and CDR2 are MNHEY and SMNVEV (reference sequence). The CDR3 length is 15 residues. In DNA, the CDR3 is TGTGCCAGCAGTTCCAAACTAGTAGCGGCTCTCGAGCAGTACTTC. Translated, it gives CASSSKLVAALEQYF.

The CDR3 sequence is CASQGAAGNTIYF. As DNA, the CDR3 is TGTGCCTCGCAGGGGGCGGCTGGAAACACCATATATTTT. V usage is TRBV9 and J usage is TRBJ1-3; TRBD1 matches at 8 bases. The CDR3 runs 13 residues. The germline V gene has CDR1 SGDLS and CDR2 YYNGEE. V trimming: 10 bases; J trimming: 2 bases; junction bases outside the gene matches: 5.

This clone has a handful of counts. CDR3 protein: CASSSPAGDYGYTF. DNA of the CDR3: TGTGCCAGCAGCTCCCCCGCGGGAGACTATGGCTACACCTTC. The chain carries TRBV5-4 and TRBJ1-2, with unresolved D. Trimming removed 3 bases at V and 3 bases at J, with 12 bases between. The CDR3 has 14 residues. Germline V gives CDR1 SGHNT, CDR2 YYREEE (reference sequence).

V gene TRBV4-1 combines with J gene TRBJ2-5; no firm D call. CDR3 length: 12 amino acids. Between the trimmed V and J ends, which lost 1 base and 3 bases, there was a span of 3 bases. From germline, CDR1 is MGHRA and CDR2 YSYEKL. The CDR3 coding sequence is TGCGCCAGCAGCCAAGCGGAAGAGACCCAGTACTTC. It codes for CASSQAEETQYF.

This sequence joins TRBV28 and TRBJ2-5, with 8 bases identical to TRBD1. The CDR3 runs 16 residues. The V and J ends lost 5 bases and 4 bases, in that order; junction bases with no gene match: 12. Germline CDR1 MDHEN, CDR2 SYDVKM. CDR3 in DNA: TGTGCCAGCAGTGCGCCGTCAGGGGGCTCTGGAGAGACCCAGTACTTC. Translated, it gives CASSAPSGGSGETQYF.

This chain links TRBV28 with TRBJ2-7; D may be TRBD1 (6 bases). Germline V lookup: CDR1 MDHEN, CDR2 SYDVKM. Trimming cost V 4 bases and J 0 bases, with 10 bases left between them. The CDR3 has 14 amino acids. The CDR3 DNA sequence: TGTGCCAGCAGTTCGACAGGTTTCTCCTACGAGCAGTACTTC. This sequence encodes CASSSTGFSYEQYF.

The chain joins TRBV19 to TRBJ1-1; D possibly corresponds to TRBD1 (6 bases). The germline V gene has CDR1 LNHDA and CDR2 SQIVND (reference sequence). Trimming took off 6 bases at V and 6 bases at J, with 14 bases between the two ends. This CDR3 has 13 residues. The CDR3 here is CASSLRGDPEAFF. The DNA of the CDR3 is TGTGCCAGTAGCCTCAGGGGAGACCCTGAAGCTTTCTTT.

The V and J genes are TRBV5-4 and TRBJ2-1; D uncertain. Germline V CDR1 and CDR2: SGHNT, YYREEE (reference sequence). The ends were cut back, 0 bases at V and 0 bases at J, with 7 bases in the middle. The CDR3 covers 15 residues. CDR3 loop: CASSLASGSYNEQFF. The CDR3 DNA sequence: TGTGCCAGCAGCTTGGCTTCAGGCTCCTACAATGAGCAGTTCTTC.

CDR3 sequence: CASTPLAGLSTDTQYF. In DNA, the CDR3 is TGTGCCAGCACCCCCCTAGCGGGCTTAAGCACAGATACGCAGTATTTT. The chain is built from TRBV27 and TRBJ2-3, with 8 bases fitting TRBD2. The germline V gene has CDR1 MNHEY and CDR2 SMNVEV (reference sequence). The CDR3 covers 16 residues. The V and J ends lost 7 bases and 0 bases, in that order; junction bases with no gene match: 9.

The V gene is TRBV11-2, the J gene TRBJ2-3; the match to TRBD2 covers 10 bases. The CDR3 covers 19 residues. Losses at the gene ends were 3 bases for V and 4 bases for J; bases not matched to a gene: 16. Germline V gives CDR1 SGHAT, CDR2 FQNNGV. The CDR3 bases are TGTGCCAGCAGCTTGGGACAGCCGGGACTAGCGTTTATCTCAGATACGCAGTATTTT. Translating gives CASSLGQPGLAFISDTQYF.

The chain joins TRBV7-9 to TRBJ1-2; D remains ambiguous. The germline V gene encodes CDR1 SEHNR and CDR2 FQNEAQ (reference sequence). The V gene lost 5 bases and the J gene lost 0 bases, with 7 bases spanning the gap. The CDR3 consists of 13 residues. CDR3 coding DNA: TGTGCCAGCAGCATAAATACTAACTATGGCTACACCTTC. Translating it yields CASSINTNYGYTF.

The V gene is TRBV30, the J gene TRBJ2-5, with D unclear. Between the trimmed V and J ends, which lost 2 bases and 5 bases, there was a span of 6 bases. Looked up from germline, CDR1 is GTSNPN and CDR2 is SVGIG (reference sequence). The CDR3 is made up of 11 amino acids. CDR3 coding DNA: TGTGCCTGGAGTCCCGTGGAGACCCAGTACTTC. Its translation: CAWSPVETQYF. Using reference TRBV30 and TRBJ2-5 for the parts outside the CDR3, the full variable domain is SQTIHQWPATLVQPVGSPLSLECTVEGTSNPNLYWYRQAAGRGLQLLFYSVGIGQISSEVPQNLSASRPQDRQFILSSKKLLLSDSGFYLCAWSPVETQYFGPGTRLLVL.